These 10 T cell receptor beta chains came from one sample sequenced in a study of Ad26.COV2.S vaccination and SARS-CoV-2 variants. Repertoires were generated with immunoSEQ multiplex PCR, while TCRdb's copy carries only in-frame clones and drops some. Counted here are around 94,000 clones, around three quarters occurring once; the ten biggest clones make up 15% to 20%. Sequencing was performed on peripheral blood, taken after recovery from COVID-19. All receptors come from a human donor who had recovered from COVID-19.

The chain uses TRBV2 and TRBJ1-3; D remains ambiguous. Germline V gene lookup returns CDR1 SNHLY and CDR2 FYNNEI. The CDR3 runs to 14 residues. V was clipped by 2 bases and J by 2 bases, with 7 bases between them. The CDR3 here is CASSEQNTGNTIYF. CDR3 DNA sequence: TGTGCCAGCAGTGAACAGAATACTGGAAACACCATATATTTT.

V is TRBV2 and J is TRBJ2-3; 9 positions agree with TRBD2. Germline V gene sequence: CDR1 SNHLY, CDR2 FYNNEI. Trimming took 3 bases from V and 3 from J; bases not matched to a gene: 7. The CDR3 is 16 residues long. CDR3 amino acids: CASSDGAGGRTDTQYF. CDR3 bases: TGTGCCAGCAGTGACGGAGCGGGGGGCAGGACAGATACGCAGTATTTT.

The chain is built from TRBV3-1 (or the pseudogene TRBV3-2) and TRBJ1-2; D is undetermined. V was shortened by 1 base and J by 4 bases, with 4 bases between the two germline ends. The CDR3 loop spans 12 amino acids. The germline V gene encodes CDR1 LGHDT and CDR2 YNNKEL (reference sequence). CDR3 sequence reads: CASSQVRYGYTF. The DNA of the CDR3 is TGTGCCAGCAGCCAAGTGCGCTATGGCTACACCTTC.

The J gene is TRBJ1-5, the V gene TRBV6-5; 7 bases align to TRBD1. CDR1 and CDR2 (germline): MNHEY, SVGAGI. This CDR3 spans 15 amino acids. V lost 6 bases and J lost 1; bases outside the gene matches: 6. In DNA form, the CDR3 reads TGTGCCAGCAGACAGGGGATTACAAGCAATCAGCCCCAGCATTTT. Its protein product is CASRQGITSNQPQHF.

The rearrangement joins TRBV7-2 to TRBJ1-6, with 8 bases aligning to TRBD1. Trimming at V came to 5 bases and at J to 7 bases, leaving 10 bases not matched to a gene. This CDR3 contains 16 residues. From germline, CDR1 is SGHTA and CDR2 FQGNSA. The CDR3 here is CASSLTQGALNSPLHF. In nucleotides, the CDR3 is TGTGCCAGCAGCCTGACGCAGGGGGCTTTGAATTCACCCCTCCACTTT.

This clone was seen a few times. The chain is built from TRBV6-1 and TRBJ1-2, with D perhaps TRBD1 (6 bases). This CDR3 has 12 residues. Germline lookup yields CDR1 MNHNS and CDR2 SASEGT. V was cut by 0 bases and J by 8 bases, with 7 bases left in between. CDR3 protein: CASSEADRGYTF. The CDR3 region has the DNA TGTGCCAGCAGTGAAGCCGACAGGGGCTACACCTTC.

This rearrangement joins TRBV11-3 to TRBJ2-2; D might be TRBD1 (5 bases). CDR1 SGHNT and CDR2 YENEEA come from the germline V gene. V was cut by 5 bases and J by 4 bases, with 14 bases left in between. The CDR3 has 15 amino acids. The CDR3 region has the DNA TGTGCCAGCAGCCTTGCTACAGGTTTCACCGGGGAGCTGTTTTTT. Protein: CASSLATGFTGELFF.

The rearrangement links TRBV19 to TRBJ1-5, with D unclear. The CDR3 covers 17 residues. With 0 bases removed from V and 0 bases from J, the gap between germline ends came to 12 bases. Germline CDR1 reads LNHDA; CDR2 reads SQIVND (reference sequence). CDR3 in DNA: TGTGCCAGTAGTATAGACGCCTCCAAATATAGCAATCAGCCCCAGCATTTT. Its protein is CASSIDASKYSNQPQHF. The entire variable domain, with the rest obtained from reference TRBV19 and TRBJ1-5, is as follows: DGGITQSPKYLFRKEGQNVTLSCEQNLNHDAMYWYRQDPGQGLRLIYYSQIVNDFQKGDIAEGYSVSREKKESFPLTVTSAQKNPTAFYLCASSIDASKYSNQPQHFGDGTRLSIL.

This clone was seen repeatedly, ten times or more. The genes are TRBV5-1 and TRBJ1-5; D is perhaps TRBD1 (5 bases). Germline CDR1 and CDR2: SGHRS and YFSETQ. This CDR3 spans 14 amino acids. Trimming cost V 0 bases and J 9 bases, with 13 bases left between them. The CDR3 DNA sequence: TGCGCCAGCAGCTTGGGTCAGGGTATGTGGCCCCAGCATTTT. It is translated as CASSLGQGMWPQHF.

This chain connects TRBV24-1 to TRBJ2-1; perhaps TRBD1 as D (5 bases). Germline CDR1 and CDR2: KGHDR and SFDVKD. The CDR3 extends over 12 amino acids. The V and J ends lost 9 bases and 5 bases respectively, with 10 bases between them. This chain's CDR3 is CATRTSNNEQFF. The CDR3 DNA reads as TGTGCCACCCGGACATCCAACAATGAGCAGTTCTTC.